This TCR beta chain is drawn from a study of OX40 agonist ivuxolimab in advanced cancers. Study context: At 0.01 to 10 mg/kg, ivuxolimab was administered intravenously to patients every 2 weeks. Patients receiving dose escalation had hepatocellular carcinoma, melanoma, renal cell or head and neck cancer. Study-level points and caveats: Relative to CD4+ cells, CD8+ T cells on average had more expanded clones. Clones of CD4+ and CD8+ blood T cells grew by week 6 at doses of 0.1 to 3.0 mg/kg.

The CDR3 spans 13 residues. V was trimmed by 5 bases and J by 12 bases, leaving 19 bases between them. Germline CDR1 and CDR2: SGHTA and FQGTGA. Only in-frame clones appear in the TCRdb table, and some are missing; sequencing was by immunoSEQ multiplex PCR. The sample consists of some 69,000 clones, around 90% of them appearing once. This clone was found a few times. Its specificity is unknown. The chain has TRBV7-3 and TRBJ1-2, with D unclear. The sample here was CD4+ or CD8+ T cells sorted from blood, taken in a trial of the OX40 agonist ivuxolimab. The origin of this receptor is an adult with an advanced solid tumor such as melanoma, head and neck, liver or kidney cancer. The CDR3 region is CASSPGGAGRHTF. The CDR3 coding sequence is TGTGCCAGCAGCCCGGGCGGTGCAGGCCGCCACACCTTC.